Listed below are T cell receptor beta chains from one sample, sequenced in a study of PD-1 blockade in classical Hodgkin lymphoma. Data came from immunoSEQ multiplex PCR; TCRdb stores just in-frame clones and leaves some out. The sample gives under 15,000 clones, about four fifths of which show up once; 24% is in the top ten. This specimen was peripheral blood mononuclear cells (PBMCs), taken at baseline. The receptors stem from a human donor with classical Hodgkin lymphoma. Both conserved end residues are part of each CDR3. Fields, in order: CDR3 DNA, CDR3 protein, J gene, V gene, D gene, clone size. D genes are given only for firm matches. A clone size is listed for some rows: how often the clone was seen (once, few, many), or a class if it is expanded.

cdr3_nt: TGTGCCAGCAGTTACTCGAAGGGGGCTCGGTCACCCCTCCACTTT; cdr3_aa: CASSYSKGARSPLHF; j_call: TRBJ1-6; v_call: TRBV6-5; d_call: TRBD1; clone_size: -
cdr3_nt: TGTGCCAGCAGCAGGGGACGGTCCAACACTGAAGCTTTCTTT; cdr3_aa: CASSRGRSNTEAFF; j_call: TRBJ1-1; v_call: TRBV7-9; d_call: -; clone_size: -
cdr3_nt: TGTGCCAGCAGCCAAGCAGAAGGGGGTCTTGAAGCTTTCTTT; cdr3_aa: CASSQAEGGLEAFF; j_call: TRBJ1-1; v_call: TRBV4-2; d_call: -; clone_size: -
cdr3_nt: TGTGCCAGCAGCGAACGTCAGGGGGCCTCTAATGAAAAACTGTTTTTT; cdr3_aa: CASSERQGASNEKLFF; j_call: TRBJ1-4; v_call: TRBV28; d_call: TRBD1; clone_size: -
cdr3_nt: TGTGCCAGCAGCCCCCTCTATCAGCCCCAGCATTTT; cdr3_aa: CASSPLYQPQHF; j_call: TRBJ1-5; v_call: TRBV7-8; d_call: -; clone_size: -
cdr3_nt: TGCAGCGTTGAAGAGACAGGGGTGCACTATGGCTACACCTTC; cdr3_aa: CSVEETGVHYGYTF; j_call: TRBJ1-2; v_call: TRBV29-1; d_call: TRBD1; clone_size: -
cdr3_nt: TGTGCCAGTCGACACCTGAACACTGAAGCTTTCTTT; cdr3_aa: CASRHLNTEAFF; j_call: TRBJ1-1; v_call: TRBV6-5; d_call: -; clone_size: -
cdr3_nt: TGCAGCGTTGACGTTCTAGGGCCTGAGCAGTTCTTC; cdr3_aa: CSVDVLGPEQFF; j_call: TRBJ2-1; v_call: TRBV29-1; d_call: -; clone_size: -
cdr3_nt: TGTGCCAGCAGTCTGCAGAGCGGCTCTTACAATGAGCAGTTCTTC; cdr3_aa: CASSLQSGSYNEQFF; j_call: TRBJ2-1; v_call: TRBV27; d_call: -; clone_size: -
cdr3_nt: TGTGCCAGCAGTTACGGGGGGGAAGGAATGAACACTGAAGCTTTCTTT; cdr3_aa: CASSYGGEGMNTEAFF; j_call: TRBJ1-1; v_call: TRBV6-5; d_call: -; clone_size: -
cdr3_nt: TGTGCCAGCAGCTCGGGACAGGGGGTAGCTGGGGCCAACGTCCTGACTTTC; cdr3_aa: CASSSGQGVAGANVLTF; j_call: TRBJ2-6; v_call: TRBV28; d_call: TRBD1; clone_size: -
cdr3_nt: TGTGCCAGCAGGCTACGTCGCGGGGGGCAAACATTCGTCTATGAGCAGTTCTTC; cdr3_aa: CASRLRRGGQTFVYEQFF; j_call: TRBJ2-1; v_call: TRBV7-9; d_call: TRBD2; clone_size: -
cdr3_nt: TGTGCCAGCAGCGTAGATCAGGGGAAAGAGACCCAGTACTTC; cdr3_aa: CASSVDQGKETQYF; j_call: TRBJ2-5; v_call: TRBV9; d_call: -; clone_size: few
cdr3_nt: TGCGCCAGCAGCCAAGTTGGATTGGGGCGGACCGGGGAGCTGTTTTTT; cdr3_aa: CASSQVGLGRTGELFF; j_call: TRBJ2-2; v_call: TRBV4-3; d_call: -; clone_size: -
cdr3_nt: TGTGCCAGCAGTGCAGGGGCGTCTATGGCCAACGTCCTGACTTTC; cdr3_aa: CASSAGASMANVLTF; j_call: TRBJ2-6; v_call: TRBV6-1; d_call: -; clone_size: -
cdr3_nt: TGTGCCAGCAGTCTCCTGGGGCAGGGTAGTGGTGGCTACACCTTC; cdr3_aa: CASSLLGQGSGGYTF; j_call: TRBJ1-2; v_call: TRBV2; d_call: -; clone_size: -
cdr3_nt: TGTGCCAGCTCACCACCGAACAGGGGGCTGGAAGGCTACACCTTC; cdr3_aa: CASSPPNRGLEGYTF; j_call: TRBJ1-2; v_call: TRBV18; d_call: TRBD1; clone_size: -
cdr3_nt: TGCGCCAGCAGTGAAAGACAGGGCGATGAGCAGTTCTTC; cdr3_aa: CASSERQGDEQFF; j_call: TRBJ2-1; v_call: TRBV10-1; d_call: TRBD1; clone_size: -
cdr3_nt: TGTGCCAGCAGCCAAACAGGGGGCCCGGGAGAGACCCAGTACTTC; cdr3_aa: CASSQTGGPGETQYF; j_call: TRBJ2-5; v_call: TRBV7-3; d_call: TRBD1; clone_size: once
cdr3_nt: TGTGCCAGCAGCCAACGGACTAGCGGGGAGACCCAGTACTTC; cdr3_aa: CASSQRTSGETQYF; j_call: TRBJ2-5; v_call: TRBV7-2; d_call: TRBD2; clone_size: -
cdr3_nt: TGTGCCGGTCACGGCGGAGTCTCCTACAATGAGCAGTTCTTC; cdr3_aa: CAGHGGVSYNEQFF; j_call: TRBJ2-1; v_call: TRBV2; d_call: -; clone_size: -
cdr3_nt: TGTGCCAGTAGTAATCGACTAGCCTACGAGCAGTACTTC; cdr3_aa: CASSNRLAYEQYF; j_call: TRBJ2-7; v_call: TRBV19; d_call: -; clone_size: -
cdr3_nt: TGCGCCAGCAGCTTGGCAGCGAACACCGGGGAGCTGTTTTTT; cdr3_aa: CASSLAANTGELFF; j_call: TRBJ2-2; v_call: TRBV5-1; d_call: -; clone_size: -
cdr3_nt: TGTGCCAGCAGCCTTCAAGGACGCCACACCATATATTTT; cdr3_aa: CASSLQGRHTIYF; j_call: TRBJ1-3; v_call: TRBV7-2; d_call: -; clone_size: -
cdr3_nt: TGTGCCAGCTCACCGAACACCGGGGAGCTGTTTTTT; cdr3_aa: CASSPNTGELFF; j_call: TRBJ2-2; v_call: TRBV18; d_call: -; clone_size: -
cdr3_nt: TGTGCCAGCAGCTTTGGCGGAAATTACAATGAGCAGTTCTTC; cdr3_aa: CASSFGGNYNEQFF; j_call: TRBJ2-1; v_call: TRBV5-6; d_call: -; clone_size: few
cdr3_nt: TGTGCCAGCAGCTTAACAGAATACAACACTGAAGCTTTCTTT; cdr3_aa: CASSLTEYNTEAFF; j_call: TRBJ1-1; v_call: TRBV7-8; d_call: -; clone_size: -
cdr3_nt: TGTGCCAGCAGTTTAAACGGGCGGGCTGAAGCTTTCTTT; cdr3_aa: CASSLNGRAEAFF; j_call: TRBJ1-1; v_call: TRBV28; d_call: -; clone_size: -
cdr3_nt: TGTGCCAGCAGCCGCGCCCCAGGGGGTGGCTACACCTTC; cdr3_aa: CASSRAPGGGYTF; j_call: TRBJ1-2; v_call: TRBV7-2; d_call: TRBD1; clone_size: -
cdr3_nt: TGCAGCGTTGGCCCCAGGACAGGGGGTACTGAGACCCAGTACTTC; cdr3_aa: CSVGPRTGGTETQYF; j_call: TRBJ2-5; v_call: TRBV29-1; d_call: TRBD1; clone_size: once
cdr3_nt: TGTGCCAGCAGAGAAGTCCGCGAGCTGAACACTGAAGCTTTCTTT; cdr3_aa: CASREVRELNTEAFF; j_call: TRBJ1-1; v_call: TRBV5-5; d_call: -; clone_size: once
cdr3_nt: TGTGCCACGCTAGCGGGGGGCTACAATGAGCAGTTCTTC; cdr3_aa: CATLAGGYNEQFF; j_call: TRBJ2-1; v_call: TRBV6-6; d_call: TRBD2; clone_size: -
cdr3_nt: TGTGCCAGCTCACCTAACGTAAAAGAGACCCAGTACTTC; cdr3_aa: CASSPNVKETQYF; j_call: TRBJ2-5; v_call: TRBV18; d_call: -; clone_size: -
cdr3_nt: TGTGCCAGCTCACCTACGACAGGGAACTATGGCTACACCTTC; cdr3_aa: CASSPTTGNYGYTF; j_call: TRBJ1-2; v_call: TRBV18; d_call: TRBD1; clone_size: -
cdr3_nt: TGTGCCAGCAGTTACTACAGGGGCTACACCTTC; cdr3_aa: CASSYYRGYTF; j_call: TRBJ1-2; v_call: TRBV6-5; d_call: -; clone_size: -
cdr3_nt: TGTGCCAGCTCCCAAGGGAGGGTGAGCGGCTACACCTTC; cdr3_aa: CASSQGRVSGYTF; j_call: TRBJ1-2; v_call: TRBV18; d_call: -; clone_size: once
cdr3_nt: TGTGCCAGCAGTTTCGGACAGACTAGCAATCAGCCCCAGCATTTT; cdr3_aa: CASSFGQTSNQPQHF; j_call: TRBJ1-5; v_call: TRBV28; d_call: -; clone_size: -